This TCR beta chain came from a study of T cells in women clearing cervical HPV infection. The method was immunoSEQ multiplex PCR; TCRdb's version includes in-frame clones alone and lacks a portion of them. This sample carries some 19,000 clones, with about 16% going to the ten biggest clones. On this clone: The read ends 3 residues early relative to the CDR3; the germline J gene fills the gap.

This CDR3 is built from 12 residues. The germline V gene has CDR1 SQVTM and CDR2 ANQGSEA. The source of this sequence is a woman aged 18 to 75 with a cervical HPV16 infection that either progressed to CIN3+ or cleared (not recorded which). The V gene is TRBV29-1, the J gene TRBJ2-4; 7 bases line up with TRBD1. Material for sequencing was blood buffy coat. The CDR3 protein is CSVSGQRYGQYF. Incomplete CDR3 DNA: TGCAGCGTCTCGGGACAGAGATATGGT.